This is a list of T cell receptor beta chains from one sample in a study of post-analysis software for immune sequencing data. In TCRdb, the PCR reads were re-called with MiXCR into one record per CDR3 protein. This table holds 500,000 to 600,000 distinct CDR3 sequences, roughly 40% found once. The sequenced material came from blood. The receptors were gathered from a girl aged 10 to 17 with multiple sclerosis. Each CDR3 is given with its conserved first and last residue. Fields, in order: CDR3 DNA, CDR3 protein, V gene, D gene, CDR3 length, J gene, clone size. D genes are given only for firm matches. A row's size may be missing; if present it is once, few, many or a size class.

DNA: TGCGCCAGCAGCACACGAGGACAGGGTCAGAATGAGCAGTTCTTC
CDR3: CASSTRGQGQNEQFF
V: TRBV5-1
D: TRBD1
length: 15
J: TRBJ2-1
size: few

DNA: TGCAGCGTTGTATGGGGGACTCCCGCGGAGACCCAGTACTTC
CDR3: CSVVWGTPAETQYF
V: TRBV29-1
D: -
length: 14
J: TRBJ2-5
size: -

DNA: TGTGCCAGCAGCGTCTTCTTAGGGGTCACTGAAGCTTTCTTT
CDR3: CASSVFLGVTEAFF
V: TRBV7-8
D: -
length: 14
J: TRBJ1-1
size: -

DNA: TGCGCCAGCAGCTTGGAACAGGGGGGCTATGGCTACACCTTC
CDR3: CASSLEQGGYGYTF
V: TRBV5-1
D: TRBD1
length: 14
J: TRBJ1-2
size: few

DNA: TGTGCCAGCAGCTACGCCTACCCCATGAACACTGAAGCTTTCTTT
CDR3: CASSYAYPMNTEAFF
V: TRBV7-9
D: -
length: 15
J: TRBJ1-1
size: -

DNA: TGCGCCAGCAGCCAACATGACTTCAATCAGCCCCAGCATTTT
CDR3: CASSQHDFNQPQHF
V: TRBV4-1
D: -
length: 14
J: TRBJ1-5
size: -

DNA: TGTGCCAGCAGCCATACTAGCGGGAGCCTAAATGAGCAGTTCTTC
CDR3: CASSHTSGSLNEQFF
V: TRBV7-9
D: TRBD2
length: 15
J: TRBJ2-1
size: -

DNA: TGCGCCAGCAGCTTGGCAGCGACAGGCATGAACACTGAAGCTTTCTTT
CDR3: CASSLAATGMNTEAFF
V: TRBV5-1
D: -
length: 16
J: TRBJ1-1
size: -

DNA: TGTGCCAGCAGCCAAGATTCAATAGCCAAAAACATTCAGTACTTC
CDR3: CASSQDSIAKNIQYF
V: TRBV3-1
D: -
length: 15
J: TRBJ2-4
size: -

DNA: TGCGCCAGCAGCCCCTCGGGACAGGAAGAGACCCAGTACTTC
CDR3: CASSPSGQEETQYF
V: TRBV5-1
D: TRBD1
length: 14
J: TRBJ2-5
size: -

DNA: TGCGCCAGCAGCCACACAGCGGGAGTGGTAGATACGCAGTATTTT
CDR3: CASSHTAGVVDTQYF
V: TRBV5-1
D: TRBD2
length: 15
J: TRBJ2-3
size: -

DNA: TGTGCCAGCAGCCGCAATGATCAGCCCCAGCATTTT
CDR3: CASSRNDQPQHF
V: TRBV12-3/TRBV12-4
D: -
length: 12
J: TRBJ1-5
size: few

DNA: TGTGCCAGCAGTCCGTACAATAGAGAAGATACGCAGTATTTT
CDR3: CASSPYNREDTQYF
V: TRBV12-3/TRBV12-4
D: -
length: 14
J: TRBJ2-3
size: few

DNA: TGTGCCAGCTTCGGACGGGAGTTTGTCAATGGCTACACCTTC
CDR3: CASFGREFVNGYTF
V: TRBV5-6
D: -
length: 14
J: TRBJ1-2
size: -

DNA: TGTGCCAGCAGGATATCCGGGGGATATGGGGCCAACGTCCTGACTTTC
CDR3: CASRISGGYGANVLTF
V: TRBV6-5
D: -
length: 16
J: TRBJ2-6
size: -

DNA: TGCGCCAGCAGCTGGGACACGGGAACTGAAGCTTTCTTT
CDR3: CASSWDTGTEAFF
V: TRBV5-1
D: -
length: 13
J: TRBJ1-1
size: few

DNA: TGTGCCAGCAGTGAAGAGCTGAGGGACGAGCAGTACTTC
CDR3: CASSEELRDEQYF
V: TRBV6-1
D: -
length: 13
J: TRBJ2-7
size: few

DNA: TGCGCCAGCAGCCCTCTGCCGGGGAAGGGCACTGAAGCTTTCTTT
CDR3: CASSPLPGKGTEAFF
V: TRBV4-1
D: -
length: 15
J: TRBJ1-1
size: -

DNA: TGTGCCAGCAGCCTGGGGACCTCTACTCCCCGCGAGCAGTACTTC
CDR3: CASSLGTSTPREQYF
V: TRBV27
D: -
length: 15
J: TRBJ2-7
size: -

DNA: TGTGCCAGCAGCTTGGACCCGGGCGGCATGAACACTGAAGCTTTCTTT
CDR3: CASSLDPGGMNTEAFF
V: TRBV5-4
D: -
length: 16
J: TRBJ1-1
size: -

DNA: TGTGCCACCAGCAGAGATGGGCAGGAAACAGATACGCAGTATTTT
CDR3: CATSRDGQETDTQYF
V: TRBV15
D: -
length: 15
J: TRBJ2-3
size: -